This T cell receptor (beta chain) was observed in a study of patients and donors after allogeneic stem cell transplantation. Trimming cost V 1 base and J 1 base, with 8 bases left between them. This CDR3 is built from 16 residues. Germline assignment: CDR1 ENHRY and CDR2 SYGVKD. TCRdb re-derived calls from the RT-PCR reads in MiXCR, one entry per CDR3 protein. The sample contains about 960,000 distinct CDR3 sequences, roughly 18% of which appear only once. This chain uses TRBV10-3 with TRBJ2-6, with D possibly matching TRBD1 (5 bases). The receptor comes from a human donor who was either an allogeneic HSCT recipient or a stem cell or donor lymphocyte infusion donor (not recorded which). It is not recorded whose cells these are; they may come from a transplant donor. Sequencing was performed on blood, either unsorted or a sorted T cell fraction (not recorded which). DNA for the CDR3: TGTGCCATCAGTGAGTGGGGCTTATCTGGGGCCAACGTCCTGACTTTC. Translated: CAISEWGLSGANVLTF.